The clone carrying this T cell receptor (beta chain) was seen a handful of times. Sequenced by immunoSEQ multiplex PCR; TCRdb stores in-frame clones only, minus some. This table holds about 140,000 clones, approximately 75% found once. These data are taken from a study of cytotoxic CD8 clonotypes in ibrutinib-treated CLL. Overall study context: IGHV unmutated about 17; relapsed/refractory some ten; treatment-naive under 16.

Germline V CDR1 and CDR2: LGHNA, YNFKEQ. The CDR3 length is 15 residues. Trimming took 0 bases from V and 6 from J, leaving 15 bases between them. The receptor was derived from a human donor with chronic lymphocytic leukemia. The V gene is TRBV4-2, the J gene TRBJ2-7; possibly TRBD2 for D (6 bases). Sequencing used PBMCs, obtained after 12 months of ibrutinib treatment. CDR3 loop: CASSQDRQPGGEQYF. The CDR3 DNA is TGTGCCAGCAGCCAAGATAGACAGCCCGGGGGCGAGCAGTACTTC.